These 10 T cell receptor beta chains originate from one sample sequenced in a study of tumor and adjacent non-tumor tissue in lung cancer. Three rounds of nested PCR, following a modified ARM-PCR protocol, produced the TCRbeta library. MiXCR was run by TCRdb on the multiplex PCR reads, yielding one entry per CDR3 protein. Here the sample spans under 150,000 distinct CDR3 sequences, approximately 70% being singletons. This sample's RNA came from whole unsorted tissue. Sequenced input: lung tumor tissue. The origin of the receptors is a man in his 60s with small cell lung cancer.

As to this clonotype: A read error may produce the germline difference seen at one junction end. This rearrangement joins TRBV6-6 to TRBJ1-5; D unclear. The length of the CDR3 is 17 residues. CDR1 and CDR2 (germline): MNHNY, SVGAGI (reference sequence). This CDR3 is CARSYSFDVGSNQPQHF. The CDR3 region has the DNA TGTGCCAGAAGTTACTCGTTCGATGTGGGGAGCAATCAGCCCCAGCATTTT.

Worth noting for this clonotype: One end of the junction varies from germline; a read error may be responsible. The chain links TRBV11-2 to TRBJ1-3, with D possibly being TRBD1 (5 bases). CDR1 and CDR2 (germline): SGHAT, FQNNGV. The CDR3 totals 13 residues. The CDR3 region is CASNRGVRNSIYF. The DNA of the CDR3 is TGTGCCAGCAACCGAGGGGTTAGAAACTCCATATATTTT.

This chain connects TRBV7-2 to TRBJ1-6; D perhaps matches TRBD1 (6 bases). The germline CDR1 and CDR2 sequences are SGHTA and FQGNSA. The CDR3 runs 15 residues. V was trimmed by 7 bases and J by 10 bases, leaving 20 bases between them. This CDR3 is CASNRGLFGGSPLHF. Here the CDR3 DNA reads TGTGCCAGCAACCGGGGACTGTTCGGGGGCTCACCCCTCCACTTT.

In regard to this clonotype: The junction departs from the called germline gene at one end, perhaps through a read error. The chain joins TRBV5-1 to TRBJ1-3; D is ambiguous. The CDR3 is 12 residues long. In germline, CDR1 is SGHRS, CDR2 YFSETQ. CDR3 DNA sequence: TGCGCCACCAGCTTGGGAAGAAACACGATATATTTT. Translating gives CATSLGRNTIYF.

In the case of this clonotype: Here the CDR3 omits its conserved ending phenylalanine or tryptophan, so a read error is the likely source. This chain links TRBV12-3 or TRBV12-4 with TRBJ1-4; D is perhaps TRBD1 (5 bases). This CDR3 is built from 13 residues. Trimming stripped 5 bases from V and 7 bases from J, with 11 bases between. As DNA, the CDR3 is TGTGCCAGCAGTCCCCGTAGGGGTGAAAAACTGTTTTCT. Its translation is CASSPRRGEKLFS.

This clonotype appeared a single time. A single base separates this from a much larger clone, so it may be a read error. Lacking the conserved final phenylalanine or tryptophan, this CDR3 likely reflects a read error. In DNA, the CDR3 is TGCAGTGCTAGAGGGGCGGCGGGGGGAGATACGCAGTATTTG. Amino acid sequence: CSARGAAGGDTQYL. The V call is TRBV20-1, the J call TRBJ2-3, with 8 bases identical to TRBD2. CDR1 and CDR2 (germline): DFQATT, SNEGSKA (reference sequence). Trimming took 1 base from V and 5 from J; bases not matched to a gene: 5. The CDR3 spans 14 residues.

The rearrangement joins TRBV4-2 to TRBJ2-3; 11 bases are shared with TRBD2. Germline CDR1 is LGHNA and CDR2 is YNFKEQ. Losses at the gene ends were 6 bases for V and 8 bases for J; bases not matched to a gene: 16. CDR3 length: 17 amino acids. CDR3: CASSQHLAGGLAGTQYF. The CDR3 bases are TGTGCCAGCAGTCAACATCTAGCGGGAGGCCTGGCAGGTACGCAGTATTTT.

With regard to this clonotype: This sequence may be a read error, since a much larger clone differs from it by one base. The rearrangement joins TRBV11-2 to TRBJ2-3; either TRBD1 or TRBD2 may fit D (6 bases each). CDR1 SGHAT and CDR2 FQNNGV come from the germline V gene. V dropped 3 bases and J dropped 5 bases, with 12 bases sitting between them. The CDR3 runs to 14 residues. For the CDR3, the DNA is TGTGCCAGCAGCTTGGGGCGGGACAAAGATACGCAGTATTTT. Its translation: CASSLGRDKDTQYF.

This clonotype has only one observation. The chain carries TRBV5-1 and TRBJ2-1; perhaps TRBD2 as D (5 bases). CDR3 length: 13 residues. Germline V gene data show CDR1 as SGHRS and CDR2 as YFSETQ. V shed 0 bases and J shed 8 bases, with 9 bases lying between them. The CDR3 nucleotides are TGCGCCAGCAGCTTGGAAAGAGGGCATGAGCAGTTCTTC. It translates to CASSLERGHEQFF.

The chain employs TRBV28 and TRBJ2-2; D gene unclear. V dropped 5 bases and J dropped 4 bases, with 5 bases sitting between them. CDR1 MDHEN and CDR2 SYDVKM come from the germline V gene. This CDR3 is built from 12 residues. The CDR3 nucleotides are TGTGCCAGCAGTCCGGCCACCGGGGAGCTGTTTTTT. This codes for CASSPATGELFF. Together with reference TRBV28 and TRBJ2-2, the CDR3 gives the full variable domain: DVKVTQSSRYLVKRTGEKVFLECVQDMDHENMFWYRQDPGLGLRLIYFSYDVKMKEKGDIPEGYSVSREKKERFSLILESASTNQTSMYLCASSPATGELFFGEGSRLTVL.